This T cell receptor (beta chain) came from a study of response to subunit inactivated influenza vaccine. Findings and caveats of the study: It was suggested by the authors that few new T cells are recruited by each seasonal influenza vaccination.

Concerning this clonotype itself: Its specificity is unknown.

Via MiXCR, TCRdb re-called the RT-PCR reads, giving one row per CDR3 protein. The data show 710,000 or so distinct CDR3 sequences, with approximately 14% seen just once and around a tenth held by the top ten. CDR1 is MNHNS, CDR2 SASEGT, per germline. The V gene lost 10 bases and the J gene lost 1 base, with 10 bases spanning the gap. The length of the CDR3 is 12 residues. The clonotype was recovered from a man aged 50 to 60 who received an inactivated influenza vaccine. The sequenced sample was PBMCs from blood, obtained approximately 13 days after vaccination. This sequence joins TRBV6-1 and TRBJ1-1; D is unresolved. In nucleotides, the CDR3 is TGTGCCACCAGAGAGAGGAACACTGAAGCTTTCTTT. It is translated as CATRERNTEAFF.